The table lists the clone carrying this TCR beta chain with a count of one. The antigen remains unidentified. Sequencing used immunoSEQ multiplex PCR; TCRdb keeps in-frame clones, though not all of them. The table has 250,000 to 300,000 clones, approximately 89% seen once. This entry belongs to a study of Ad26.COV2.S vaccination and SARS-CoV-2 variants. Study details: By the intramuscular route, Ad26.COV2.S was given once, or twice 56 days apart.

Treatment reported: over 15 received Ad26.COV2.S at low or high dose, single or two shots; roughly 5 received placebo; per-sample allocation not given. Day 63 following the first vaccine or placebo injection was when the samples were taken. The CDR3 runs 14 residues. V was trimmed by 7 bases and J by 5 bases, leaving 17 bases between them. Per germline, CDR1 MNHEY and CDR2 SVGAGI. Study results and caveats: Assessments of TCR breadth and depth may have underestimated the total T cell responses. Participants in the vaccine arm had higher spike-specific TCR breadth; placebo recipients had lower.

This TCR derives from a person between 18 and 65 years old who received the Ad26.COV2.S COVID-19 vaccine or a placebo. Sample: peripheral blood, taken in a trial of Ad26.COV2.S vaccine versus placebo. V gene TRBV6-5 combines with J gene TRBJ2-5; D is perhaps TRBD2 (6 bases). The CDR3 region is CASNPGLGKETQYF. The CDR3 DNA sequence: TGTGCCAGCAATCCGGGACTGGGGAAGGAGACCCAGTACTTC.